This note documents a single T cell receptor beta chain sequence. The target of this receptor is not known. One base away there is no much larger clone; base qualities are not given. This sample is part of a study of cytomegalovirus exposure and HLA in healthy donors (dated by TCRdb to the late 2010s). At the level of the whole study: An earlier analysis of about 530 of the donors reported 276 Gb of sequence data and 117 million unique TCR beta sequences obtained from approximately 180 million T cells. Typing coverage differed by locus: A, B, C, DRB1 and DQB1 were typed in about 629-630 donors, DQA1 in about 500, DPA1 in roughly 590, and DPB1 in 472. A later analysis re-examined previously published TCR beta repertoires from around 670 donors and added high-resolution HLA genotyping to investigate patterns of TCR occurrence. The study combined high-throughput TCR immunosequencing, statistical association of individual TCRs with disease status, and machine learning to predict cytomegalovirus infection status. Alongside the repertoire data, information on donor age, sex, ethnicity and CMV serostatus was compiled. An early release covering more than 500 HLA-typed donors comprised about 290 gigabases of sequencing data and 85 million to 100 million unique TCR sequences. HLA typing included class I and class II loci at four-digit resolution. The genetic ancestry cluster associated with self-reported Caucasian donors included 70% to 85% of the roughly 400 genotyped donors. Every repertoire in the discovery cohort had been generated on one and the same sequencing platform. Along with the approximately 670-subject first cohort, a separate validation cohort of approximately 110 different subjects was used. The T cell repertoires of several hundred subjects were profiled by immunosequencing and related to cytomegalovirus serostatus. The study aimed to test whether signatures of past pathogen exposure could be identified by cataloging public T cell receptors. An earlier analysis of more than 450 of the donors used high-throughput TCR beta sequencing to judge whether each TCR beta V gene segment behaved as functional or pseudogenic. Four or five DR-DQ haplotypes were treated as single units for association and clustering because of strong linkage in the cohort. A later genetic analysis took genome-wide SNP genotypes for about 65% of the 666 donors and used that subset as a discovery cohort. The later analysis used no new phenotypic data to find candidate immune exposures, relying instead on TCR beta sequences and their occurrence across donors. Among 300 to 500 genotyped donors of the cohort, an average of around 250,000 unique TCR beta nucleotide sequences was sequenced per donor, of which about 18% were non-productive.

Trimming removed 6 bases from V and 0 bases from J; the gene matches leave 6 bases unexplained. The CDR3 starts with the cysteine, ends with the phenylalanine, and has 14 residues. The retained sequence is limited to the CDR3, 42 bases, with the frame set at the first base. As encoded in the germline V gene, CDR1 is SQVTM while CDR2 is ANQGSEA. Study-level results and caveats: In an earlier analysis of some 500 of the donors, most TCR beta V segments were observed in productive rearrangements about 87% or about 30% of the time, broadly matching IMGT annotations. In vitro tests confirmed that a few of the cytomegalovirus-associated TCR beta chains recognize cytomegalovirus antigens. Compared with equally common non-associated chains, HLA-associated TCR beta chains in a later analysis were more clonally expanded and had lower generation probabilities. The earlier analysis of 587 of the donors excluded roughly 17 rarely observed V segments, including chromosome 9 orphons, because counts were too low. Cytomegalovirus status was reported to be diagnosed by the classifier with high specificity and sensitivity in both the original and validation cohorts. A later analysis found that most CMV-associated TCR beta chains appeared HLA-restricted, with HLA associations seemingly driven largely by CMV exposure. A cluster of highly shared sequence variants was judged likely to be a technical artifact of the sequencing pipeline. A further reported finding was that TCR beta sequences accurately predicted the HLA-A and HLA-B alleles for most subjects in the first cohort. In a later genetic analysis, fewer N-insertions in productive TCRs were reported among donors in an Asian-associated ancestry cluster than the approximately 710-donor mean. When HLA alleles, especially DR and DQ, strongly co-occurred, attributing TCR associations to individual alleles was difficult. It was suggested by the authors that the approach could potentially be generalized to other disease states and immunological phenotypes. The 87-base-pair reads could not distinguish some IMGT-functional V segments, including TRBV6-2 and TRBV6-3, so those segments were excluded. In this cohort, only TCR beta chains were sequenced, and detectable features were limited by the absence of alpha or paired-chain data. According to a later analysis, TCR association rates differed among HLA loci, with DRB1 alleles showing the most associated TCRs and HLA-C alleles showing the fewest. In a later analysis, more than 15,000 TCR beta sequences were associated with specific HLA alleles at a false discovery rate of 0.05. Linkage disequilibrium might explain the correlated functional status among segregating V segments, but an unknown experimental factor could not be excluded. A later genetic analysis associated a missense DCLRE1C variant with V-gene and J-gene trimming of TCR beta chains, and an independent cohort replicated the association. In the study, approximately 160 TCR beta chains were listed as associated with cytomegalovirus. While some public TCRs were present in many individuals, most TCR sequences turned up only very rarely across donors. According to a later analysis, parvovirus B19, influenza, CMV and Epstein-Barr virus appeared linked to several top co-occurrence clusters. HLA typing was unavailable for some donors at each locus, so association tests used only the typed subset. Immune exposure information for the cohort was limited to CMV serostatus. Sequencing depth was assumed to be roughly uniform across donors in the presence/absence analyses, though that assumption may not hold.

The cohort consisted of fewer than 700 healthy bone marrow donors. At the time of sampling, every cohort member was nominally healthy, though immune exposures that went unrecorded were likely present. The donor tested CMV seropositive, placing the donor among the roughly 300 seropositive members of the cohort. Every donor gave a peripheral blood sample, and the peripheral blood mononuclear cells from that sample were used for TCR beta sequencing. Genomic DNA was extracted from the blood cell samples with the Qiagen DNeasy Blood Extraction Kit. The library was produced with the immunoSEQ multiplex PCR assay. For the multiplex PCR, a mixture combining 60 forward primers for TCR Vbeta segments and 13 reverse primers for TCR Jbeta segments was used. The CDR3 region of rearranged TCR beta genes was amplified from genomic DNA with a multiplex PCR assay. Amplified TCR beta libraries were sequenced as 87-base-pair reads on the Illumina HiSeq System. The published analysis was carried out like this. A later analysis tallied roughly 78 million unique TCR beta chains across the 666 repertoires, and about 10 million of those chains were shared by two or more donors. Raw reads were error-corrected and collapsed into unique sequences with a nearest-neighbor algorithm that merged closely related sequences to remove PCR and sequencing errors. CDR3 sequences were aligned to IMGT reference sequences to assign V, D and J gene segments. Each retained sequence needed at least a six-nucleotide match to both a V gene segment and a J gene segment. Rearrangements were classified as productive when the CDR3 lacked stop codons and remained in frame with V and J, and all other rearrangements were classified as non-productive. Following IMGT convention, CDR3 was defined as the stretch from the second conserved V-encoded cysteine to the conserved J-encoded phenylalanine. The earlier analysis of about 570 of the donors excluded any sequence lacking an unambiguous match to a single V gene segment. In an earlier analysis of approximately 500 of the donors, a V segment was called functional when productive rearrangements were above 56.7%, and segregating when the standard deviation between donors exceeded 5%. A statistical classification framework was built to diagnose cytomegalovirus status from the catalog of TCR beta chain sequences. In a later analysis, TCR nucleotide sequences were compared against IMGT/GENE-DB human TR gene sequences so that V and J genes could be assigned. The TCRdist pipeline was used in a later analysis to assign CDR3 sequences and most-parsimonious VDJ recombination scenarios. In a later analysis, every TCR beta chain was defined by the combination of its CDR3 amino acid sequence and its V-gene family, and reads without a unique V-gene family were dropped. As a way to deal with suspected cross-contamination and a sequencing artifact, a later analysis dropped 592 nucleotide sequences that were highly shared and had low generation probability. In a later analysis, a clonal expansion index was calculated for each public chain from normalized within-repertoire ranks of inferred template counts. Generation probabilities in a later analysis came from a VDJ recombination model fitted to out-of-frame rearrangements, and those results were checked against IGoR. In a later analysis, hypergeometric tests were used to score TCR-TCR, TCR-HLA and TCR-CMV co-occurrence, with a repertoire-size bias correction applied to TCR pairs. A later analysis estimated false discovery rates by permuting HLA or CMV assignments 20 times. In a later analysis, co-occurring TCRs were grouped using DBSCAN, with TCRdist sequence similarity added in when clustering inside HLA-allele-positive subsets. Repertoires with fewer than 30,000 or more than 120,000 public chains were left out of co-occurrence clustering, as were a few repertoires with anomalous nucleotide sharing. Drawn from immuneACCESS, this table holds only the in-frame rearrangements with V and J called that TCRdb kept. Clones are partly lost; checked studies trace under half to an unresolved V gene and leave the rest unexplained. The D gene and trimming were derived from the DNA, and the V and J assignments and clone size from that table. This sample gives 150,000 to 250,000 clones in total; 79% of them show up just once. Approximately 1.5% of the sample comes from the top ten.

The sample taken for sequencing was PBMCs. The sequence joins TRBV29-1 to TRBJ2-7, with 9 middle bases fitting TRBD1. This TCR was sampled from a girl aged 5 to 17 in good health and CMV-seropositive. The DNA is as follows: TGCAGCGTCTCGACAGGGGGTAGCTCCTACGAGCAGTACTTC. The translation is CSVSTGGSSYEQYF.